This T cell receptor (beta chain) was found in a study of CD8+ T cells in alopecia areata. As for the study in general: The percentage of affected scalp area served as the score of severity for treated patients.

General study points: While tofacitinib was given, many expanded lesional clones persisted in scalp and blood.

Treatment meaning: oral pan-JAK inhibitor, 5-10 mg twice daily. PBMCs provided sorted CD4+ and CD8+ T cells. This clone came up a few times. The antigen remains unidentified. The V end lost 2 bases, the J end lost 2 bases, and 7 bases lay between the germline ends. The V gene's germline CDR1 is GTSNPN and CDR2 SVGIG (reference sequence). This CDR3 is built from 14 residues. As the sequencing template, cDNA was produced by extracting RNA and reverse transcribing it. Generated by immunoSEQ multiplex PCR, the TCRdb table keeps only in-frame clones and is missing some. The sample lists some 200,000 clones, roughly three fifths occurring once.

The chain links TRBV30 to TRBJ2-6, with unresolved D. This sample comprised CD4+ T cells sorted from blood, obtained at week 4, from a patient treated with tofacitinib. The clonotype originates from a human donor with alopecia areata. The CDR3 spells CAWSLEAGANVLTF. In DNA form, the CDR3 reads TGTGCCTGGAGTTTAGAGGCTGGGGCCAACGTCCTGACTTTC.